Presented here are 13 T cell receptor beta chains from one specimen sequenced in a study of shared clonotypes between healthy human individuals. TCRdb's copy holds only in-frame clones and misses some; the assay was immunoSEQ multiplex PCR. Found here are some 1.5 million clones, approximately 98% of them singletons; the top ten hold roughly 0.42%. The specimen was naive CD4+ T cells sorted from blood. Subset indicated: CD45RA+ positively selected. The source is a man younger than 45 in good health.

DNA of the CDR3: TGTGCCAGCAGTCGGAGACTAGCGAGGGAGACCCAGTACTTC. Encoded protein: CASSRRLARETQYF. The chain has TRBV27 and TRBJ2-5, with 8 positions matching TRBD2. V shed 5 bases and J 5 bases; nucleotides not matched to a gene: 7. CDR1 and CDR2 (germline): MNHEY, SMNVEV (reference sequence). This CDR3 is built from 14 residues.

V usage is TRBV5-1 and J usage is TRBJ1-4; D possibly corresponds to TRBD1 (5 bases). CDR1 is SGHRS, CDR2 YFSETQ, per germline. The CDR3 has 16 residues. Trimming removed 0 bases at V and 2 bases at J, with 11 bases between. The CDR3 region has the DNA TGCGCCAGCAGCTTGGTGAGGGGCGGGACTAATGAAAAACTGTTTTTT. It is translated as CASSLVRGGTNEKLFF. Full variable domain (outside the CDR3, taken from reference TRBV5-1 and TRBJ1-4): KAGVTQTPRYLIKTRGQQVTLSCSPISGHRSVSWYQQTPGQGLQFLFEYFSETQRNKGNFPGRFSGRQFSNSRSEMNVSTLELGDSALYLCASSLVRGGTNEKLFFGSGTQLSVL.

This clone is a singleton in its sample. This chain joins TRBV7-6 and TRBJ1-3; D unclear. V was cut by 0 bases and J by 3 bases, with 15 bases left in between. The CDR3 has 17 amino acids. CDR1 and CDR2 from the germline V gene are SGHVS and FNYEAQ. As DNA, the CDR3 is TGTGCCAGCAGCTTAGCCTCTGACGGGATCTTTGGAAACACCATATATTTT. Translation: CASSLASDGIFGNTIYF.

V is TRBV15 and J is TRBJ2-7, with a tentative D call TRBD2 (5 bases). Trimming took 0 bases from V and 3 from J, leaving 15 bases between them. Germline V gene lookup returns CDR1 LNHNV and CDR2 YYDKDF (reference sequence). The CDR3 extends over 16 amino acids. In nucleotides, the CDR3 is TGTGCCACCAGCAGAGATCTGCCGGACTCGGACTACGAGCAGTACTTC. It codes for CATSRDLPDSDYEQYF.

This chain joins TRBV7-3 and TRBJ2-3; 12 bases line up with TRBD2. Germline CDR1 and CDR2: SGHTA and FQGTGA. The CDR3 extends over 16 amino acids. J gave up 4 bases and V 4 bases, and 6 bases lay outside the gene matches. The DNA for the CDR3 is TGTGCCAGCAGCTCGACGGGACTAGCGGGTCCAGATACGCAGTATTTT. Its protein product is CASSSTGLAGPDTQYF.

This chain connects TRBV5-4 to TRBJ1-3; no reliable D call. The V and J ends lost 6 bases and 2 bases respectively, with 6 bases between them. This CDR3 has 12 residues. In germline, CDR1 is SGHNT, CDR2 YYREEE (reference sequence). CDR3 region: CASMGAGNTIYF. The CDR3 DNA sequence: TGTGCCAGCATGGGAGCTGGAAACACCATATATTTT. The full variable domain, its missing parts supplied by reference TRBV5-4 and TRBJ1-3, is ETGVTQSPTHLIKTRGQQVTLRCSSQSGHNTVSWYQQALGQGPQFIFQYYREEENGRGNFPPRFSGLQFPNYSSELNVNALELDDSALYLCASMGAGNTIYFGEGSWLTVV.

The chain links TRBV7-2 to TRBJ1-5; 11 bases align to TRBD1. Germline lookup yields CDR1 SGHTA and CDR2 FQGNSA. There are 16 residues in the CDR3. Trimming took 5 bases from V and 6 from J; bases not matched to a gene: 9. CDR3 amino acids: CASSIWTGGEGQPQHF. The CDR3 region has the DNA TGTGCCAGCAGCATATGGACAGGGGGCGAAGGTCAGCCCCAGCATTTT.

The CDR3 DNA reads as TGTGCCAGCAGTGAACCGGGAGAGGGCACCGGGGAGCTGTTTTTT. As protein: CASSEPGEGTGELFF. The chain couples TRBV6-1 to TRBJ2-2; possibly TRBD2 for D (6 bases). CDR1 is MNHNS and CDR2 is SASEGT in the germline V gene. The CDR3 is 15 residues long. The V gene lost 2 bases and the J gene lost 4 bases, with 11 bases spanning the gap.

The chain couples TRBV7-9 to TRBJ1-1, with D hard to call. The CDR3 has 18 amino acids. The germline V gene encodes CDR1 SEHNR and CDR2 FQNEAQ (reference sequence). The V end was cut by 3 bases, the J end by 0 bases, with 20 bases between. The CDR3 bases are TGTGCCAGCAGCTTCCCCAGAGTAGGGTTGGGAATGAACACTGAAGCTTTCTTT. Translation gives CASSFPRVGLGMNTEAFF.

The chain is built from TRBV6-1 and TRBJ2-1; D is possibly TRBD1 or TRBD2 (5 bases each). The V end was cut by 8 bases, the J end by 2 bases, with 13 bases between. The CDR3 contains 14 residues. CDR1 is MNHNS, CDR2 SASEGT, per germline. The CDR3 sequence is CASAGTLAYNEQFF. CDR3 nucleotide sequence: TGTGCCAGCGCCGGGACCCTGGCCTACAATGAGCAGTTCTTC.

The rearrangement links TRBV11-3 to TRBJ1-3; D not resolved. V was shortened by 5 bases and J by 6 bases, with 11 bases between the two germline ends. Germline lookup yields CDR1 SGHNT and CDR2 YENEEA. The CDR3 is 13 amino acids. CDR3 region: CASSPPGANTIYF. Here the CDR3 DNA reads TGTGCCAGCAGCCCCCCCGGAGCAAACACCATATATTTT.

The CDR3, as DNA: TGTGCCAGCAGCTTAGGCGGGAGGCTCAATGAGCAGTTCTTC. Amino acids: CASSLGGRLNEQFF. J is TRBJ2-1 and V is TRBV7-3, with 8 bases lining up with TRBD2. V was clipped by 2 bases and J by 6 bases; unmatched bases: 3. The CDR3 contains 14 residues. Per germline, CDR1 SGHTA and CDR2 FQGTGA.

The V and J genes are TRBV7-2 and TRBJ2-5; 7 bases agree with TRBD2. V lost 5 bases, J lost 3 bases, and 15 bases stayed unmatched. Germline CDR1 SGHTA, CDR2 FQGNSA. The CDR3 sequence is 17 residues long. The CDR3 spells CASSLGIGGRAKETQYF. The CDR3 DNA follows: TGTGCCAGCAGCCTAGGGATTGGGGGGAGGGCCAAAGAGACCCAGTACTTC.